Shown below are 4 T cell receptor beta chains from a single sample sequenced in a study of blood T cell repertoires in COVID-19. Sequencing used immunoSEQ multiplex PCR; TCRdb keeps in-frame clones, though not all of them. The sample has about 73,000 clones, 80% to 85% seen once. Sequenced material: peripheral blood. All receptors derive from a human donor in a cohort sampled during active COVID-19.

The table lists this clone with a count of one. V and J are TRBV11-2 and TRBJ2-5; the D gene is possibly TRBD1 (5 bases). The germline V gene has CDR1 SGHAT and CDR2 FQNNGV. V gave up 0 bases and J gave up 2 bases, with 10 bases separating them. This CDR3 spans 15 amino acids. The CDR3 sequence: CASSLELGQQETQYF. The CDR3 nucleotides are TGTGCCAGCAGCTTAGAGCTGGGGCAGCAAGAGACCCAGTACTTC.

The gene calls are TRBV7-8 and TRBJ2-3; 12 bases agree with TRBD1. Trimming removed 5 bases from V and 3 bases from J; junction bases left unmatched: 9. Germline CDR1 SGHVS, CDR2 FQNEAQ. This CDR3 has 17 amino acids. CDR3 sequence (DNA): TGTGCCAGCAGCCGACCGGGACAGGGGGCTTGGACAGATACGCAGTATTTT. It yields the protein CASSRPGQGAWTDTQYF.

This clone was found once. The chain joins TRBV28 to TRBJ2-2, with 8 bases identical to TRBD1. The CDR3 extends over 13 amino acids. Germline loops: CDR1 MDHEN, CDR2 SYDVKM. V dropped 6 bases and J dropped 6; count of bases not matched to a gene: 3. The CDR3 DNA reads TGTGCCAGCAGAGAACAGGGGGCCGGGGAGCTGTTTTTT. Translating it yields CASREQGAGELFF.

This clone was seen once. CDR3 DNA sequence: TGTGCCAGCAGCGTGGGCGGCTTCCCCAATGAGCAGTTCTTC. Its protein is CASSVGGFPNEQFF. The genes are TRBV5-6 and TRBJ2-1; D not resolved. V dropped 4 bases and J dropped 6 bases, with 14 bases sitting between them. The length of the CDR3 is 14 residues. Germline lookup yields CDR1 SGHDT and CDR2 YYEEEE.